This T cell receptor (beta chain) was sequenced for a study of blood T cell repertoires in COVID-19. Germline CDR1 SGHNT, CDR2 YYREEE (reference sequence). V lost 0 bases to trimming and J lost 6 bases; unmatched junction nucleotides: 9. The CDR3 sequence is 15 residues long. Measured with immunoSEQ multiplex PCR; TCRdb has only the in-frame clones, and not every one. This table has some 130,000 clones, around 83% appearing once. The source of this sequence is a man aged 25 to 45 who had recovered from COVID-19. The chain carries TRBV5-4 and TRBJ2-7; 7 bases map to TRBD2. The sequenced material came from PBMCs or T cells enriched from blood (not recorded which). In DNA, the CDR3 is TGTGCCAGCAGCTTGGCCGTGGGAGGGGTGGGCGAGCAGTACTTC. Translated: CASSLAVGGVGEQYF. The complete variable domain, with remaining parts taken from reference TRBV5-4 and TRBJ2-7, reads ETGVTQSPTHLIKTRGQQVTLRCSSQSGHNTVSWYQQALGQGPQFIFQYYREEENGRGNFPPRFSGLQFPNYSSELNVNALELDDSALYLCASSLAVGGVGEQYFGPGTRLTVT.